The clone carrying this T cell receptor beta chain is a singleton in its sample. Its matching antigen is unknown. The data stem from a study of Ad26.COV2.S vaccination and SARS-CoV-2 variants. Study outcomes and limitations: Ad26.COV2.S recipients had broader spike-specific TCRs (P = 0.0014).

The CDR3 loop spans 15 amino acids. Looked up from germline, CDR1 is SGHRS and CDR2 is YFSETQ. Losses at the gene ends were 5 bases for V and 2 bases for J; bases not matched to a gene: 8. The data were produced by immunoSEQ multiplex PCR, yet TCRdb's version contains in-frame clones alone and is incomplete. There are more than 120,000 clones in the sample; 70% to 90% occur only once, and 4% to 6% lies in the top ten. The sample here was peripheral blood, taken after recovery from COVID-19. The V gene is TRBV5-1, the J gene TRBJ2-3; 7 positions match TRBD2. The TCR originated in a human donor who had recovered from COVID-19. The CDR3 DNA is TGCGCCAGCAGTTTCTATAGCGGGTCCACAGATACGCAGTATTTT. The encoded protein is CASSFYSGSTDTQYF.